This T cell receptor (beta chain) was sequenced in a study of beta chain features in type 1 diabetes listed by TCRdb under 2018. Background for the entire study: Mean age, gender distribution, total cell number and subset yield did not differ between patients and healthy donors. A total of roughly 99,000,000 sorted cells were examined across all samples, and the number of cells per subset was strongly correlated with RNA yield. In the study, TCRB repertoires of sorted circulating CD4+ T cell subsets from recently diagnosed type 1 diabetes patients were compared with those of matched healthy donors. Naive and central memory subsets were obtained from all 28 donors, but regulatory and stem cell-like memory subsets were isolated from only 8 patients and roughly 8 healthy donors.

The investigation overall reported the following: Because cDNA rather than genomic DNA was sequenced, highly expressing activated cells could have been over-represented, although no difference in activation and CD3 levels was found between groups. Naive, central memory and regulatory TCRB repertoires appeared to be more alike among patients than among healthy donors. Patients with type 1 diabetes made fewer insertions and deleted more nucleotides at VDJ recombination sites, implying thymic rearrangement abnormalities. Shorter templates might be favored by PCR, yet because patient and control samples were amplified and corrected together, any such skew would affect both groups equally. A moderate but significant shortening of TCRB CDR3 length was observed in type 1 diabetes patients in all four CD4+ subsets. HLA sub-analyses involved small numbers of individuals, so any influence of HLA type on TCRB rearrangement remained unresolved.

All of the isolated RNA was reverse transcribed with the High Capacity cDNA Reverse Transcription Kit, so expressed TCRB transcripts were sequenced. Naive, central memory and regulatory T cell samples underwent deep immunoSEQ sequencing, averaging around 3.6 million total reads per sample. Sorted cells were lysed in RLT buffer, and RNA was extracted using DNase-treated RNeasy Micro or Mini kits according to cell number. To prevent cross-contamination, each cell subset was processed individually, whereas patient and healthy donor samples were processed jointly. The immunoSEQ multiplex PCR was used to amplify TCRB sequences from cDNA, yielding 87-bp fragments that span the CDR3 region. Sequencing of the amplicons was performed on the Illumina HiSeq platform. The published analysis was carried out like this. Synthetic template baselines were used to correct PCR bias computationally, reads within Hamming distance 2 were collapsed together, and singletons that could not be merged were discarded. Reads were aligned to IMGT to assign V, D and J genes, CDR3 length, and insertions or deletions at six rearrangement sites. Clonotype counts were normalized to sorted cell number within each subset before computing true diversity and Gini coefficients with the tcR R package. Repertoire sharing was quantified using the overlap coefficient calculated on TCRB nucleotide sequences. Out-of-frame TCRB sequences from naive cells were analyzed as a proxy for the pre-selection repertoire. TCRdb provides this immuneACCESS table in a form limited to in-frame rearrangements. Some clones are lacking; in checked studies, under half of them reflect an unresolved V gene, and why the rest are absent is not known. That table is the source of V, J and clone size, and D and trimming were worked out from the DNA. This sample has about 360,000 clones in its table, and approximately 12% of those were observed once. Jointly, the top ten make up over 0.008% of the sample.

CDR1 SGDLS and CDR2 YYNGEE were looked up in the germline V gene. V gives up 5 bases and J gives up 6 bases, and the segment between their germline ends measures 20 bases. Spanning cysteine to phenylalanine, the CDR3 consists of 15 amino acids. Of all the DNA, just the CDR3 is kept, 45 bases in frame from base 1. A single peripheral blood draw of around 0.11 L on average was collected from each donor into heparinised tubes. A BD FACSAria II was used to sort naive, central memory, regulatory and stem cell-like memory CD4+ T cells with a panel that included CD45RO, CCR7, CD25, CD127, CD95 and CD27. All sorted populations exceeded 95% purity. PBMCs were isolated immediately by Lymphoprep density gradient centrifugation and stained directly without culture. So that batch effects would be minimized, each experiment stained and sorted samples in pairs, pairing one healthy donor with one patient. This clone has just a few counts. The antigen this receptor binds is unknown. No much larger clonotype is one base removed from it; base qualities were not supplied.

This TCR was recovered from a woman younger than 30 with type 1 diabetes. The sequence is built from TRBV9 and TRBJ1-2; a tentative D match to TRBD1 spans 5 bases. What was sequenced was naive CD4+ T cells from blood. The sample's cell subset or site, from its label and the paper: true naive CD4+ T cells. Here the CDR3 is given as CASSGGVTSYHGYTF. The DNA is TGTGCCAGCAGTGGGGGGGTTACCTCTTACCATGGCTACACCTTC.